This T cell receptor (beta chain) originates from a study of blood T cell repertoires in COVID-19. This clone was recorded only once. Study processing details: How many nucleated cells were present was estimated from reference gene primer amplification. Profiling relied on immunoSEQ multiplex PCR, and the TCRdb table lists in-frame clones only, not all of them. Clone size and the V and J calls come from that table; the DNA yielded D and trimming. Among a few hundred thousand clones listed, under 95% were seen once. This CDR3 contains 15 residues. Germline CDR1 reads SGDLS; CDR2 reads YYNGEE. V lost 0 bases and J 7 bases, leaving 14 bases between the germline ends.

This sequence originates from a woman aged 25-40 years who had recovered from COVID-19. The chain has TRBV9 and TRBJ1-5; maybe TRBD1 (6 bases). Sample: PBMCs or T cells enriched from blood (not recorded which). CDR3 region: CASSVAGGGGQPQHF. In DNA, the CDR3 is TGTGCCAGCAGCGTAGCGGGGGGGGGCGGACAGCCCCAGCATTTT.